This TCR beta chain was profiled in a study of blood T cells in healthy people across ages (dated by TCRdb to 2015 to 2017). Regarding the complete study: In model experiments, template switching captured about one uniquely barcoded TCR beta cDNA molecule for every two T cells. Age-related changes in TCR beta repertoire diversity were measured in the study by deep sequencing normalized with unique cDNA molecular identifiers. Donors were grouped into four age groups: young (average roughly 16 years), middle-aged (39), aged (roughly 62) and long-lived (just over 80). To avoid experimental bias, donors of different ages were randomly spread across the sequencing lanes. Using the same blood draw, the study looked at two additional independent replicas of 1 million unique cDNA reads for two donors, one aged 18 to 29 and the other aged 80 or older. Overall study results and their limits: Because donor CMV infection status was unknown, age-related changes in expanded clonotypes were potentially confounded. Estimates of total diversity based on one million sequenced T cells were regarded as lower bounds and as underestimates. Compared with the aged group, more naive CD4+ T cells, fewer expanded clones and increased TCR diversity were shown by the long-lived group, suggesting age selection. As age increased, observed TCR beta diversity per million T cells dropped in a roughly linear way, and a significant reduction was already evident by age 40. A strong correlation was found between observed TCR beta diversity and the percentage of naive T cells measured by flow cytometry. Bulk unsorted PBMC profiling prevented conclusive comparison of naive and antigen-experienced compartments.

The CDR3 contains 17 residues, cysteine and phenylalanine counted. Left in the record is the CDR3 DNA by itself, 51 bases read in frame from the first base. The roughly 39 donors, aged roughly 6 to 90 years, were systemically healthy Caucasian individuals from Russia. Around 10 milliliters of peripheral blood were drawn from each donor into EDTA-treated Vacutainer tubes. Ficoll-Paque density-gradient centrifugation was used to isolate PBMCs, with at least 7 million obtained per sample. Total RNA, at least 6 micrograms per sample, was extracted from PBMCs with Trizol reagent. For every donor, flow cytometry on a PBMC aliquot measured the percentage of naive CD45RAhigh/CD27high T cells. Libraries were built with 5' RACE. Sequencing was performed on an Illumina HiSeq 2500. A second roughly 6 to 12 cycle PCR used a sample-barcoded 5' primer and a J-beta primer mix. Each TCR beta cDNA molecule received a unique molecular identifier from a template-switch 5' adaptor carrying 12 random nucleotides. Each sample yielded at least 2.5 million CDR3-containing paired-end reads. All of the RNA was converted into first-strand cDNA using the Mint cDNA synthesis kit, with a TRBC-specific oligonucleotide serving as the primer. All cDNA was treated with uracil-DNA glycosylase and then went through a first 18-cycle PCR with the universal primers M1SS and BC2_uni_R. The authors processed their data as follows. For normalization, 1 million high-quality reads, each with a distinct molecular identifier, were randomly selected from each sample. Reads sharing molecular identifiers were discarded rather than binned into consensus sequences. MiTCR, set to a Q25 quality threshold and the strictest error-elimination algorithm, was used for CDR3 identification, clonotype clustering and error correction. A nonparametric unseen species model with Euler transformation was used to estimate a lower bound on total TCR beta diversity. TCRdb redid the processing of the public reads, applying fastp at Q25 and MiXCR, and retained in-frame beta chains. Rows are unified per CDR3 protein, each entry keeping the most common DNA and genes. In this record, the V and J calls reflect TCRdb's handling and not the investigators' own analysis. This sample is represented by 600,000 to 850,000 distinct CDR3 sequences; around 46% of them were singletons. Of the sample, roughly 19% falls within the top ten clones.

Notes on this clonotype: Its antigen is unknown. Qualities for individual bases were not recorded, and no much larger clone is one base off.

The receptor chain draws on TRBV21-1 and TRBJ1-1. TRBV21-1 represents a pseudogene. This TCR derives from a woman aged 55-69 years in good health. Material: blood. The nucleotide sequence reads TGTGCCAGCAGCGACCCGGGAGTAGTTGAAGGGGGGACTGAAGCTTTCTTT. Its product reads: CASSDPGVVEGGTEAFF.